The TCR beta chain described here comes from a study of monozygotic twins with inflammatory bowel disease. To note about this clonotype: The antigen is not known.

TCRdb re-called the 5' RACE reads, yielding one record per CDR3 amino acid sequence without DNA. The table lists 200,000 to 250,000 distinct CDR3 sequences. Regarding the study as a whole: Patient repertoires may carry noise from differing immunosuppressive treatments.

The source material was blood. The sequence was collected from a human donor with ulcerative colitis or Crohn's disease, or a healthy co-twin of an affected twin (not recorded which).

The CDR3 here is CASSLRGFGGETQYF. The rearrangement joins TRBV5-5 to TRBJ2-5; the D call of TRBD1 rests on TCRdb alone, since no DNA is present to check it. The germline V gene encodes CDR1 SGHKS and CDR2 YYEKEE (reference sequence). The CDR3 has 15 residues.